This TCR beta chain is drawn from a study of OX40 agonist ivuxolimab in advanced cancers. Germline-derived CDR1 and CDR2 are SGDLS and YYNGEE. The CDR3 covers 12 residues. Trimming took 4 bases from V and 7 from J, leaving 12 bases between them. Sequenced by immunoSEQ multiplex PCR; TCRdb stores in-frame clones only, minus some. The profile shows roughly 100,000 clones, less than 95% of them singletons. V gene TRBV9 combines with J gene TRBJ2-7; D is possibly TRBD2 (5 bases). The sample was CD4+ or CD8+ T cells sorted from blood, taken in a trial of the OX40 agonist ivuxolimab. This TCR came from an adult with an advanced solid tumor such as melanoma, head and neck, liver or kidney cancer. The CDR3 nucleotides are TGTGCCAGCAGCACCCCCTCGGGGGAGCAGTACTTC. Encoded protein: CASSTPSGEQYF.